One and the same sample provided the 29 T cell receptor beta chains below, sequenced in a study of blood T cells in healthy people across ages. A J-beta primer mix and a sample-barcoded 5' primer were used in a second PCR of roughly 6 to 12 cycles. In TCRdb, the 5' RACE reads were re-called with MiXCR into one record per CDR3 protein. The sample shows fewer than 1.5 million distinct CDR3 sequences, about 40% of them seen only once. Sequenced: blood. All receptors come from a woman aged 18-29 years in good health.

V and J are TRBV3-1 and TRBJ1-2, with unresolved D. Between the trimmed V and J ends, which lost 0 bases and 8 bases, there was a span of 7 bases. Per the germline V gene, CDR1 is LGHDT and CDR2 is YNNKEL (reference sequence). The CDR3 runs to 12 residues. CDR3 loop: CASSQDGGGYTF. DNA for the CDR3: TGTGCCAGCAGCCAAGACGGCGGGGGCTACACCTTC.

The rearrangement uses TRBV6-1 and TRBJ2-7, with D maybe TRBD2 (6 bases). With 11 bases removed from V and 3 bases from J, the gap between germline ends came to 20 bases. CDR1 is MNHNS, CDR2 SASEGT, per germline. This CDR3 has 14 residues. This chain's CDR3 is CAGGRDMTLYEQYF. For the CDR3, the DNA is TGTGCCGGTGGGCGGGATATGACCCTCTACGAGCAGTACTTC.

As regards this clonotype: This CDR3 fails to terminate in the conserved phenylalanine or tryptophan, so it likely reflects a read error. This sequence joins TRBV5-1 and TRBJ1-2, with D possibly TRBD1 on 5 matching bases. From germline, CDR1 is SGHRS and CDR2 YFSETQ. V was cut by 4 bases and J by 6 bases, with 22 bases left in between. CDR3 length: 16 residues. CDR3 sequence reads: CASSQLSTGGFDGYTV. The CDR3 DNA reads as TGCGCCAGCAGCCAATTGAGTACAGGAGGATTTGATGGCTACACCGTC.

Turning to this clonotype: A read error may produce the germline difference seen at one junction end. The chain is built from TRBV12-3 or TRBV12-4 and TRBJ2-1; 11 bases are shared with TRBD2. This CDR3 comprises 16 residues. The CDR3 DNA reads as TGTGCCAGCAGCAAGACTAGCGGGACGGAATCCAATGAGCGGTTCTTC. This encodes CASSKTSGTESNERFF.

This chain uses TRBV20-1 with TRBJ1-3, with D uncertain. The germline V gene encodes CDR1 DFQATT and CDR2 SNEGSKA (reference sequence). The V end lost 4 bases, the J end lost 1 base, and 14 bases lay between the germline ends. The CDR3 covers 15 residues. CDR3 loop: CSATGPGSSGNTIYF. The CDR3 nucleotides are TGCAGTGCTACGGGCCCTGGGTCTTCTGGAAACACCATATATTTT.

The genes are TRBV6-5 and TRBJ2-4; 7 nucleotides agree with TRBD2. The CDR3 is made up of 15 amino acids. Germline V lookup: CDR1 MNHEY, CDR2 SVGAGI. V lost 5 bases to trimming and J lost 13 bases; unmatched junction nucleotides: 17. The CDR3 reads CASSRPMSAGWEQYF. CDR3 coding DNA: TGTGCCAGCAGTCGACCAATGTCAGCGGGGTGGGAGCAGTACTTC.

The chain joins TRBV15 to TRBJ2-7, with 7 bases lining up with TRBD1. The CDR3 is 16 amino acids. V gave up 3 bases and J gave up 1 base; unmatched junction bases: 9. Germline CDR1 reads LNHNV; CDR2 reads YYDKDF (reference sequence). The CDR3 region is CATSRGTGTASYEQYF. For the CDR3, the DNA is TGTGCCACCAGCAGGGGAACCGGGACAGCATCCTACGAGCAGTACTTC.

This chain connects TRBV3-1 to TRBJ2-1, with D perhaps TRBD2 (5 bases). CDR3 length: 14 residues. CDR1 LGHDT and CDR2 YNNKEL come from the germline V gene (reference sequence). Trimming stripped 0 bases from V and 6 bases from J, with 9 bases between. The CDR3 region is CASSQDEGSNEQFF. The CDR3 DNA sequence: TGTGCCAGCAGCCAAGATGAGGGATCCAATGAGCAGTTCTTC.

This sequence joins TRBV12-3 or TRBV12-4 and TRBJ1-1; no firm D call. Deletions cut 3 bases from V and 8 bases from J, with 13 bases between. CDR3 length: 13 amino acids. CDR3 DNA sequence: TGTGCCAGCAGTTTCGGTAGTCAGGCCGAAGCTTTCTTT. Translation: CASSFGSQAEAFF.

This clonotype was observed a single time. This chain connects TRBV4-1 to TRBJ2-1; maybe TRBD1 (6 bases). Trimming stripped 4 bases from V and 3 bases from J, with 16 bases between. The CDR3 totals 16 residues. In germline, CDR1 is MGHRA, CDR2 YSYEKL. For the CDR3, the DNA is TGCGCCAGCAGCCTAGCCGGGACACCACACTACAATGAGCAGTTCTTC. This translates into CASSLAGTPHYNEQFF.

A remark on this clonotype: An end of the junction differs from the germline gene, which may be a read error. The chain combines TRBV10-3 with TRBJ2-1; D is perhaps TRBD2 (5 bases). This CDR3 region has 16 residues. The germline gives CDR1 ENHRY, CDR2 SYGVKD. DNA for the CDR3: TGTGCCATCAGTGATAGAAGCGGCAGCTCCTACAATGGGCAGTTCTTC. This codes for CAISDRSGSSYNGQFF.

This clonotype was seen more than once but under ten times. The V and J genes are TRBV4-1 and TRBJ2-3; TRBD1 might be the D (5 bases). The germline V and J ends were trimmed by 5 bases and 1 base, with 7 bases remaining between them. Germline V gives CDR1 MGHRA, CDR2 YSYEKL. The CDR3 extends over 13 amino acids. Here the CDR3 reads CASSIGGTDTQYF. CDR3 DNA sequence: TGCGCCAGCAGCATAGGGGGCACAGATACGCAGTATTTT.

The gene calls are TRBV2 and TRBJ2-7; 9 bases are shared with TRBD1. The germline gives CDR1 SNHLY, CDR2 FYNNEI. The CDR3 spans 14 residues. V dropped 6 bases and J dropped 4; count of bases not matched to a gene: 7. The CDR3 spells CASRVDRGTYEQYF. The CDR3 DNA is TGTGCCAGCAGGGTAGACAGGGGGACATACGAGCAGTACTTC.

The DNA of the CDR3 is TGTGCCAGCCTTCAGGGGCGGGAATACAATGAGCAGTACTTC. Translation: CASLQGREYNEQYF. V is TRBV2 and J is TRBJ2-1; D might be TRBD1 or TRBD2, each matching 6 bases. Gene TRBJ2-7 matches the end of the DNA better, so the J call may be wrong. The CDR3 is made up of 14 amino acids. Looked up from germline, CDR1 is SNHLY and CDR2 is FYNNEI.

The V call is TRBV7-2, the J call TRBJ2-3; D not resolved. This CDR3 is built from 14 residues. V lost 5 bases and J lost 0, with 9 bases in between. Germline values: CDR1 SGHTA, CDR2 FQGNSA. This CDR3 reads CTSSRTSSTDTQYF. The DNA of the CDR3 is TGTACCAGCAGCCGTACCTCTAGCACAGATACGCAGTATTTT.

This clonotype was counted a few times. The chain links TRBV20-1 to TRBJ2-4; tentative D call: TRBD2 (7 bases). The germline V and J ends were trimmed by 8 bases and 0 bases, with 11 bases remaining between them. Germline CDR1 DFQATT, CDR2 SNEGSKA (reference sequence). The CDR3 is made up of 13 amino acids. CDR3 nucleotide sequence: TGCAGTCTGGGGGGGCTAGCCAAAAACATTCAGTACTTC. Translated, it gives CSLGGLAKNIQYF.

The chain joins TRBV4-2 to TRBJ2-2, with TRBD2 as a possible D gene (6 bases). In germline, CDR1 is LGHNA, CDR2 YNFKEQ. Trimming pared 2 bases from V and 8 bases from J, leaving 21 bases between. CDR3 length: 17 residues. The CDR3 DNA is TGTGCCAGCAGCCAATCGGCAGCGGGCCTAACAGGAGGGGAGCTGTTTTTT. It codes for CASSQSAAGLTGGELFF.

This clonotype was counted between two and nine times. The rearrangement uses TRBV4-1 and TRBJ1-4; possibly TRBD1 for D (5 bases). The germline CDR1 and CDR2 sequences are MGHRA and YSYEKL. Trimming stripped 6 bases from V and 4 bases from J, with 15 bases between. The CDR3 loop spans 15 amino acids. The CDR3 spells CASRPRGGGNEKLFF. The DNA for the CDR3 is TGCGCCAGCAGACCCCGCGGGGGGGGTAATGAAAAACTGTTTTTT.

V is TRBV18 and J is TRBJ2-7, with 13 positions matching TRBD2. Germline CDR1 reads KGHSH; CDR2 reads LQKENI. Losses at the gene ends were 4 bases for V and 1 base for J; bases not matched to a gene: 7. This CDR3 spans 17 amino acids. CDR3 bases: TGTGCCAGCTCACTCCGACTAGCGGGAGGTCGGTCCTACGAGCAGTACTTC. It yields the protein CASSLRLAGGRSYEQYF.

The V gene is TRBV12-3 or TRBV12-4, the J gene TRBJ2-5; 13 bases line up with TRBD2. J gave up 2 bases and V 7 bases, and 7 bases lay outside the gene matches. The CDR3 extends over 16 amino acids. The CDR3 loop is CASTPGLAGEQETQYF. CDR3 DNA sequence: TGTGCCAGCACCCCCGGACTAGCGGGGGAGCAAGAGACCCAGTACTTC.

The CDR3 nucleotides are TGTGCCATCAGTGGGTCGAGGGTGGAAGAGACCCAGTACTTC. It yields the protein CAISGSRVEETQYF. The chain combines TRBV10-3 with TRBJ2-5, with D possibly matching TRBD2 (5 bases). CDR1 and CDR2 (germline): ENHRY, SYGVKD. V lost 4 bases and J lost 3, with 12 bases in between. This CDR3 is built from 14 residues.

This sequence joins TRBV20-1 and TRBJ2-4, with D perhaps given as TRBD1 or TRBD2 (6 bases each). The CDR3 runs 18 residues. Deletions cut 0 bases from V and 0 bases from J, with 18 bases between. CDR1 and CDR2 from the germline V gene are DFQATT and SNEGSKA (reference sequence). In DNA form, the CDR3 reads TGCAGTGCTAGAGATGCGGGACAAGTCGTCCTAGCCAAAAACATTCAGTACTTC. Its protein is CSARDAGQVVLAKNIQYF.

J is TRBJ2-5 and V is TRBV7-9; TRBD1 aligns across 10 bases. CDR1 and CDR2 from the germline V gene are SEHNR and FQNEAQ (reference sequence). The CDR3 extends over 16 amino acids. Trimming cost V 3 bases and J 1 base; bases outside gene matches: 5. The CDR3 sequence is CASSLRDRGPQETQYF. In nucleotides, the CDR3 is TGTGCCAGCAGCTTGCGAGACAGGGGGCCCCAAGAGACCCAGTACTTC.

The chain uses TRBV12-3 or TRBV12-4 and TRBJ1-1; 11 positions agree with TRBD1. The CDR3 has 14 amino acids. Unmatched junction bases numbered 4, after V lost 5 bases and J lost 5 bases. The DNA for the CDR3 is TGTGCCAGCAGTACGGACAGGGGGCTTACTGAAGCTTTCTTT. Its protein product is CASSTDRGLTEAFF.

The chain links TRBV12-3 or TRBV12-4 to TRBJ2-1, with 7 bases identical to TRBD2. Germline trimming cut 8 bases from V and 9 bases from J; bases unmatched to any gene: 7. The CDR3 has 12 amino acids. DNA of the CDR3: TGTGCCAGCCGGACTAGTTCCCCTGAGCAGTTCTTC. It specifies CASRTSSPEQFF.

The chain links TRBV5-1 to TRBJ2-5; 13 bases fit TRBD2. V lost 4 bases, J lost 11 bases, and 23 bases stayed unmatched. This CDR3 comprises 19 residues. From germline, CDR1 is SGHRS and CDR2 YFSETQ. The CDR3 protein is CASSRSLAGGPKFLDEQYF. The CDR3 nucleotides are TGCGCCAGCAGCCGATCACTAGCGGGAGGGCCTAAGTTTTTAGATGAGCAGTACTTC.

This clonotype showed up just a few times. The junction shows a germline mismatch at one end, possibly a read error. V and J are TRBV29-1 and TRBJ1-5; D gene ambiguous. The germline CDR1 and CDR2 sequences are SQVTM and ANQGSEA. The CDR3 has 12 amino acids. The CDR3 nucleotides read TGCAGCGTTGGTGGTTACAATCGGCCCCAGCATTTT. Translation gives CSVGGYNRPQHF.

The V and J genes are TRBV9 and TRBJ2-1, with D perhaps matching TRBD2 (5 bases). The CDR3 consists of 17 residues. Trimming stripped 0 bases from V and 0 bases from J, with 13 bases between. Germline V gene data show CDR1 as SGDLS and CDR2 as YYNGEE. CDR3 sequence reads: CASSVEDGLSSYNEQFF. For the CDR3, the DNA is TGTGCCAGCAGCGTAGAGGACGGACTGAGCTCCTACAATGAGCAGTTCTTC.

Here the CDR3 DNA reads TGTGCCAGCAGCGTTCAGGCTGGAGGTATCAATCAGCCCCAGCATTTT. Translation gives CASSVQAGGINQPQHF. The chain couples TRBV7-8 to TRBJ1-5, with D uncertain. V was clipped by 5 bases and J by 3 bases, with 17 bases between them. The CDR3 is 16 amino acids. Germline CDR1 and CDR2: SGHVS and FQNEAQ.